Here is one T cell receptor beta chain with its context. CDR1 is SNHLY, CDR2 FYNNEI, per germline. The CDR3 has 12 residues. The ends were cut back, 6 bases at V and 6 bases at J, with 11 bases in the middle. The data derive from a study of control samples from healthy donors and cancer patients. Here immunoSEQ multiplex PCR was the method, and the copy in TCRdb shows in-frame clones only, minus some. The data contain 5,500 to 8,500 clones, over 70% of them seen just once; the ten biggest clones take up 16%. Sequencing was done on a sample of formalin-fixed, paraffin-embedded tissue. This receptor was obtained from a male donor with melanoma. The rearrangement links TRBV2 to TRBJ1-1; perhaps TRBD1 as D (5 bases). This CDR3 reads CASRTGGPEAFF. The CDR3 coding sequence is TGTGCCAGCAGGACCGGGGGTCCTGAAGCTTTCTTT.